These 10 T cell receptor beta chains share one sample of origin, sequenced in a study of blood T cell repertoires in COVID-19. Clones were sequenced by immunoSEQ multiplex PCR, and TCRdb holds only the in-frame ones, with some missing. The repertoire holds a few hundred thousand clones, with around 84% as singletons. The material sequenced was peripheral blood. The receptor set was obtained from a woman older than 75 with COVID-19, enrolled during active disease.

This chain joins TRBV5-1 and TRBJ1-6; D might be TRBD1 (5 bases). The CDR3 has 16 amino acids. Germline assignment: CDR1 SGHRS and CDR2 YFSETQ. Trimming cost V 4 bases and J 5 bases, with 16 bases left between them. The CDR3 coding sequence is TGCGCCAGCAGCGGCCGGGGGGTATTGGATAATTCACCCCTCCACTTT. Protein sequence: CASSGRGVLDNSPLHF.

This clone came up a few times. The rearrangement links TRBV12-3 or TRBV12-4 to TRBJ2-3; 9 positions match TRBD2. After removal of 11 bases from V and 4 bases from J, the junction contained 7 bases not matched to a gene. The CDR3 contains 13 residues. The CDR3 is CAGSGGWADTQYF. For the CDR3, the DNA is TGTGCCGGGAGCGGGGGGTGGGCAGATACGCAGTATTTT.

This clone is a singleton in its sample. The CDR3 region is CASSLEYRAGANVLTF. The CDR3 nucleotides are TGCGCCAGCAGCTTGGAGTACAGGGCTGGGGCCAACGTCCTGACTTTC. The rearrangement uses TRBV5-1 and TRBJ2-6; D is perhaps TRBD1 (6 bases). There are 16 residues in the CDR3. Trimming took off 0 bases at V and 2 bases at J, with 9 bases between the two ends. Germline assignment: CDR1 SGHRS and CDR2 YFSETQ. The whole variable domain, filled in from reference TRBV5-1 and TRBJ2-6, reads KAGVTQTPRYLIKTRGQQVTLSCSPISGHRSVSWYQQTPGQGLQFLFEYFSETQRNKGNFPGRFSGRQFSNSRSEMNVSTLELGDSALYLCASSLEYRAGANVLTFGAGSRLTVL.

J is TRBJ1-4 and V is TRBV28; D gene uncertain. This CDR3 contains 14 residues. Germline V lookup: CDR1 MDHEN, CDR2 SYDVKM. V was clipped by 6 bases and J by 6 bases, with 14 bases between them. The CDR3 spells CASSPHGRDEKLFF. The CDR3 DNA reads TGTGCCAGCAGCCCTCATGGGCGGGATGAAAAACTGTTTTTT.

This clone was recorded a few times. The chain is built from TRBV7-2 and TRBJ1-2; D is possibly TRBD1 (5 bases). The CDR3 runs 15 residues. Per germline, CDR1 SGHTA and CDR2 FQGNSA. V was shortened by 5 bases and J by 4 bases, with 17 bases between the two germline ends. The CDR3 is CASSKSGGVGYGYTF. The CDR3 DNA sequence: TGTGCCAGCAGCAAATCGGGGGGGGTAGGCTATGGCTACACCTTC.

The chain carries TRBV7-6 and TRBJ2-5; the match to TRBD2 covers 14 bases. The V segment lost 5 bases and the J segment 2 bases; nucleotides outside the gene matches: 4. Germline V lookup: CDR1 SGHVS, CDR2 FNYEAQ. CDR3 length: 16 residues. CDR3 nucleotides: TGTGCCAGCAGCGCCAGACTAGCGGGGGGGCAAGAGACCCAGTACTTC. This translates into CASSARLAGGQETQYF.

The chain has TRBV5-1 and TRBJ2-2; unclear D gene. The V end lost 2 bases, the J end lost 1 base, and 6 bases lay between the germline ends. CDR3 length: 14 residues. Germline loops: CDR1 SGHRS, CDR2 YFSETQ. The CDR3 DNA reads as TGCGCCAGCAGCTTAAGAGTGAACACCGGGGAGCTGTTTTTT. This encodes CASSLRVNTGELFF.

This clone appeared a single time. V and J are TRBV7-9 and TRBJ1-1; no clear D gene. The CDR3 sequence is 14 residues long. From germline, CDR1 is SEHNR and CDR2 FQNEAQ (reference sequence). V was clipped by 5 bases and J by 1 base, with 11 bases between them. CDR3 nucleotides: TGTGCCAGCAGCGCCGGGGTCCAGAACACTGAAGCTTTCTTT. It encodes CASSAGVQNTEAFF.

The chain carries TRBV27 and TRBJ1-5, with TRBD1 matching 7 bases. This CDR3 is built from 15 residues. Germline V gene sequence: CDR1 MNHEY, CDR2 SMNVEV (reference sequence). Trimming took 6 bases from V and 4 from J; bases not matched to a gene: 9. DNA for the CDR3: TGTGCCAGCAGCTTAGGGGACAGTCAAAATCAGCCCCAGCATTTT. This sequence encodes CASSLGDSQNQPQHF.

The rearrangement joins TRBV3-1 (or the pseudogene TRBV3-2) to TRBJ1-2; a possible D gene is TRBD1 (6 bases). The germline CDR1 and CDR2 sequences are LGHDT and YNNKEL (reference sequence). This CDR3 is 15 amino acids long. Trimming took 3 bases from V and 8 from J, leaving 19 bases between them. CDR3 coding DNA: TGTGCCAGCAGCCACCGGGACACAACCTATGAGGGCTACACCTTC. Its protein is CASSHRDTTYEGYTF.